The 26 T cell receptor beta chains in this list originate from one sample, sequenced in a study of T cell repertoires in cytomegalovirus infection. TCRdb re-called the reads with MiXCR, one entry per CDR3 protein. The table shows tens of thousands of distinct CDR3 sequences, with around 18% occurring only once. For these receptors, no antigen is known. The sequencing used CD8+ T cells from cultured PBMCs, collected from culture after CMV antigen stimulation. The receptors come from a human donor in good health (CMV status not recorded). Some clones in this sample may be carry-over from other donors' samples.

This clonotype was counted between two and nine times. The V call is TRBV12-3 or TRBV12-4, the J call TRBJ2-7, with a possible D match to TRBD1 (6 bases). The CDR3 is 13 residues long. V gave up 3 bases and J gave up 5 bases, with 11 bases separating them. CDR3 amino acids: CASSLFQGNEQYF. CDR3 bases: TGTGCCAGCAGTTTGTTCCAGGGGAACGAGCAGTACTTC.

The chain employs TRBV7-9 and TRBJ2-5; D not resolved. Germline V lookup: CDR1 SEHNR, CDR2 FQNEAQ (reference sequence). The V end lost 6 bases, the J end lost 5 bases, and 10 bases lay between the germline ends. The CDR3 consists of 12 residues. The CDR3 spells CASSGPLETQYF. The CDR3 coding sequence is TGTGCCAGCAGTGGACCCTTGGAGACCCAGTACTTC.

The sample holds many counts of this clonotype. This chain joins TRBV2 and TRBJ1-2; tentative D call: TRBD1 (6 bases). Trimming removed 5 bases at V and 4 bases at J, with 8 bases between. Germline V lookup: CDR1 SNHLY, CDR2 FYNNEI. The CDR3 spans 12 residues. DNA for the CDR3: TGTGCCAGCAGTCGGGACACCTATGGCTACACCTTC. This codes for CASSRDTYGYTF.

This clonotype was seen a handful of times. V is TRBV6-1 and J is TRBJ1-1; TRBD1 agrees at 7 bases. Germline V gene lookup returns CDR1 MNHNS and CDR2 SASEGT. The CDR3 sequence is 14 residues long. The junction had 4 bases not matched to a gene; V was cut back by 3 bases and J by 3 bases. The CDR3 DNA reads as TGTGCCAGCAGTGAGACAGGGCGGGACACTGAAGCTTTCTTT. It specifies CASSETGRDTEAFF.

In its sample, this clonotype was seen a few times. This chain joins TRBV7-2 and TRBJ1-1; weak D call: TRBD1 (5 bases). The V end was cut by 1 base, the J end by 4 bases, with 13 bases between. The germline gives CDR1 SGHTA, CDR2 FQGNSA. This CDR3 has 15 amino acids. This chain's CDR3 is CASSLGWGKGTEAFF. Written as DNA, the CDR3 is TGTGCCAGCAGCTTAGGTTGGGGGAAGGGCACTGAAGCTTTCTTT.

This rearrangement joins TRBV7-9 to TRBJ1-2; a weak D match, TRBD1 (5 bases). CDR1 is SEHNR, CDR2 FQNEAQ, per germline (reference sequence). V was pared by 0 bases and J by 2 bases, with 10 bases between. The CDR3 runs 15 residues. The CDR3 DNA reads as TGTGCCAGCAGCTTAGCGGGACGGCAAAACTATGGCTACACCTTC. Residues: CASSLAGRQNYGYTF. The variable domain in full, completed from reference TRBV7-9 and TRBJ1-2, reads DTGVSQNPRHKITKRGQNVTFRCDPISEHNRLYWYRQTLGQGPEFLTYFQNEAQLEKSRLLSDRFSAERPKGSFSTLEIQRTEQGDSAMYLCASSLAGRQNYGYTFGSGTRLTVV.

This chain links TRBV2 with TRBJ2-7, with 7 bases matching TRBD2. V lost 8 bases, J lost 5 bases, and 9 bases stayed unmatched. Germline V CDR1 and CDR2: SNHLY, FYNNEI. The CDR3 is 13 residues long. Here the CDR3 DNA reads TGTGCCAGCCAGGGCGGGAGTAGCCACGAGCAGTACTTC. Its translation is CASQGGSSHEQYF.

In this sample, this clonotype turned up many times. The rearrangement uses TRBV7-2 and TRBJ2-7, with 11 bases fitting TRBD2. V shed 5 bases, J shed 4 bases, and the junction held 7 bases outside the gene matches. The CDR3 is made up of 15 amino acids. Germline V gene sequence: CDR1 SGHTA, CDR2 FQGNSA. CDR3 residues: CASSRGLADRYEQYF. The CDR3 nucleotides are TGTGCCAGCAGCCGGGGACTAGCGGATAGATACGAGCAGTACTTC.

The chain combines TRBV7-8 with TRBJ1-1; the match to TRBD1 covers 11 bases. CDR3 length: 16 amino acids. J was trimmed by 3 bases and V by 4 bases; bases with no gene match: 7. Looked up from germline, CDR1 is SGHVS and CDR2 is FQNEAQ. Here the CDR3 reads CASSSRDRGVHTEAFF. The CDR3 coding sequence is TGTGCCAGCAGCTCCCGGGACAGGGGGGTGCACACTGAAGCTTTCTTT.

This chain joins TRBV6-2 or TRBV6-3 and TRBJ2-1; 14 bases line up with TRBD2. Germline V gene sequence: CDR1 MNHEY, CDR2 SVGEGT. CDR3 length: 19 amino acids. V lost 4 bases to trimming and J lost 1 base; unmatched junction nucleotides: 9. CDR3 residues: CASSSRGTSGSRSYNEQFF. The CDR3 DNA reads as TGTGCCAGCAGTTCTCGTGGGACTAGCGGGAGCAGGTCCTACAATGAGCAGTTCTTC.

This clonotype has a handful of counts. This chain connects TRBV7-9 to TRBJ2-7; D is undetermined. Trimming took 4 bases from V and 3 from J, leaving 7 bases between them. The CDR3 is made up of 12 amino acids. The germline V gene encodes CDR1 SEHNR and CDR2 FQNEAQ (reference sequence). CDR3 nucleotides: TGTGCCAGCAGCTCCGCCAGCTACGAGCAGTACTTC. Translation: CASSSASYEQYF.

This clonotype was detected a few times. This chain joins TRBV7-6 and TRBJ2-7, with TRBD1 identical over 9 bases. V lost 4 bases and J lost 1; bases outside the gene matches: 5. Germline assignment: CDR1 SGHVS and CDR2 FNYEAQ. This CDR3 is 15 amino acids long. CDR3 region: CASSSSGTGSYEQYF. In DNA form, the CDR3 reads TGTGCCAGCAGCTCATCCGGGACAGGGTCCTACGAGCAGTACTTC.

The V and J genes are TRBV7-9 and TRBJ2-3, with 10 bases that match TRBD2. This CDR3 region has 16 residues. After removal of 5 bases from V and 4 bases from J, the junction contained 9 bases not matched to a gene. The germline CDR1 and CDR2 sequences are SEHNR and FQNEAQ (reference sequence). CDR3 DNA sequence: TGTGCCAGCAGCCTGCCAACTAGCGGGAAGGCAGATACGCAGTATTTT. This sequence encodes CASSLPTSGKADTQYF.

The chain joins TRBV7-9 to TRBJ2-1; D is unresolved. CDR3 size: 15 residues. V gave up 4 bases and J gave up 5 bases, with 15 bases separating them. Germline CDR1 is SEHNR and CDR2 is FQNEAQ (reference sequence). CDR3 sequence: CASSSPFARDNEQFF. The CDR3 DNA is TGTGCCAGCAGCTCCCCCTTCGCTCGGGACAATGAGCAGTTCTTC. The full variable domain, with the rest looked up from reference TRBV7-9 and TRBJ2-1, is DTGVSQNPRHKITKRGQNVTFRCDPISEHNRLYWYRQTLGQGPEFLTYFQNEAQLEKSRLLSDRFSAERPKGSFSTLEIQRTEQGDSAMYLCASSSPFARDNEQFFGPGTRLTVL.

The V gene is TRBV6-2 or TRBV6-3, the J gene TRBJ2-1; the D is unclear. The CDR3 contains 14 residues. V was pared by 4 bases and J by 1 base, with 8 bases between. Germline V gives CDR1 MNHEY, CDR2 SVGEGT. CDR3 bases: TGTGCCAGCAGTTCGGCGATTTCCTACAATGAGCAGTTCTTC. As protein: CASSSAISYNEQFF.

This CDR3 reads CASSIGQGDTEAFF. The DNA for the CDR3 is TGTGCCAGTAGTATAGGACAGGGGGACACTGAAGCTTTCTTT. The gene calls are TRBV19 and TRBJ1-1, with 9 bases identical to TRBD1. The germline V gene encodes CDR1 LNHDA and CDR2 SQIVND (reference sequence). This CDR3 has 14 amino acids. V trimming: 1 base; J trimming: 3 bases; junction bases outside the gene matches: 0.

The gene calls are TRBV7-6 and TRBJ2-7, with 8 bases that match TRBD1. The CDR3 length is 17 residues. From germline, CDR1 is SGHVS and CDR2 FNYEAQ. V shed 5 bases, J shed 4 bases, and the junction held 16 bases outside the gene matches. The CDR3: CASSPQQGQGVGYEQYF. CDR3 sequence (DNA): TGTGCCAGCAGCCCCCAACAAGGACAGGGTGTGGGGTACGAGCAGTACTTC.

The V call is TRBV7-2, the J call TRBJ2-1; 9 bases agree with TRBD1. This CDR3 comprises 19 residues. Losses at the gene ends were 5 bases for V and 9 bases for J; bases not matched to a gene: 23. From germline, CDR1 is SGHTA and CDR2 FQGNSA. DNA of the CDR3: TGTGCCAGCAGCAGCATTTCGGGGACAGGGAGGCAAGGTTTCAGTGAGCAGTTCTTC. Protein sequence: CASSSISGTGRQGFSEQFF.

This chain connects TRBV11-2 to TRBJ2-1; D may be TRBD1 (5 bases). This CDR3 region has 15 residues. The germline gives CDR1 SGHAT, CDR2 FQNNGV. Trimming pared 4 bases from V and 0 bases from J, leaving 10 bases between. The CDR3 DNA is TGTGCCAGCAGCTCGCAGGGCTACTCCTACAATGAGCAGTTCTTC. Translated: CASSSQGYSYNEQFF.

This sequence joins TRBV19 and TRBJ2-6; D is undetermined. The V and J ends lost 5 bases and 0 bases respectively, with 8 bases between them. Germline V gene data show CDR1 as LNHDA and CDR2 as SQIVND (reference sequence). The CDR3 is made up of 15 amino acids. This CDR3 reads CASSAQFSGANVLTF. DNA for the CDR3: TGTGCCAGTAGTGCCCAGTTCTCTGGGGCCAACGTCCTGACTTTC.

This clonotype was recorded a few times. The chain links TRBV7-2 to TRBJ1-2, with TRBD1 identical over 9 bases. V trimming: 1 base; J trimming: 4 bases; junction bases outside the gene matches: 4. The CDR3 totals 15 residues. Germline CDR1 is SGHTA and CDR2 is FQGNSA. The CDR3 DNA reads TGTGCCAGCAGCTTAGAGTCGACAGGGGGCTATGGCTACACCTTC. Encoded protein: CASSLESTGGYGYTF.

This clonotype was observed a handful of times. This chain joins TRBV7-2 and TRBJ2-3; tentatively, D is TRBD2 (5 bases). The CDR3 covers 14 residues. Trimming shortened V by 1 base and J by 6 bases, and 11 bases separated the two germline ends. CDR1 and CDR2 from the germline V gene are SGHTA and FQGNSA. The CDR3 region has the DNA TGTGCCAGCAGCTTAGTGAGGGAGAGGGATACGCAGTATTTT. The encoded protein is CASSLVRERDTQYF.

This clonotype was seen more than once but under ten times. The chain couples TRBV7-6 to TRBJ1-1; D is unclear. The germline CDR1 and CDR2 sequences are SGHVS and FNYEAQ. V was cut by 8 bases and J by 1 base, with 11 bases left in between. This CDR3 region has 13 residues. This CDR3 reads CASARLGNTEAFF. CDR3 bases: TGTGCCAGCGCCCGGCTAGGGAACACTGAAGCTTTCTTT.

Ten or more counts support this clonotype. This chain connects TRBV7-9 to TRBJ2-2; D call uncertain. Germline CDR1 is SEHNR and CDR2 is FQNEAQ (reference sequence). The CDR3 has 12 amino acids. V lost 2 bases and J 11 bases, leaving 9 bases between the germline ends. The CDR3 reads CASSLRRAELFF. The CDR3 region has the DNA TGTGCCAGCAGCTTAAGAAGGGCCGAGCTGTTTTTT.

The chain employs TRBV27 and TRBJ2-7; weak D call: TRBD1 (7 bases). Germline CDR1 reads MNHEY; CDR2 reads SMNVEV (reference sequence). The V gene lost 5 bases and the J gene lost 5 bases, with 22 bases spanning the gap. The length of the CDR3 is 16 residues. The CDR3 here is CASSPRGGGTGHEQYF. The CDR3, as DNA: TGTGCCAGCAGTCCCAGAGGAGGGGGCACGGGGCACGAGCAGTACTTC.

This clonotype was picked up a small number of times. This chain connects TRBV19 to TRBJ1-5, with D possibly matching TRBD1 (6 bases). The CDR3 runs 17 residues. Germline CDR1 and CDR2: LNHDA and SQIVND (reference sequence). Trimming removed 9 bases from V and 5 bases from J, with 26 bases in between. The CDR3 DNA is TGTGCCAGCATACCTAAACATCAGGGGCGCAGGGATCAGCCCCAGCATTTT. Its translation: CASIPKHQGRRDQPQHF.